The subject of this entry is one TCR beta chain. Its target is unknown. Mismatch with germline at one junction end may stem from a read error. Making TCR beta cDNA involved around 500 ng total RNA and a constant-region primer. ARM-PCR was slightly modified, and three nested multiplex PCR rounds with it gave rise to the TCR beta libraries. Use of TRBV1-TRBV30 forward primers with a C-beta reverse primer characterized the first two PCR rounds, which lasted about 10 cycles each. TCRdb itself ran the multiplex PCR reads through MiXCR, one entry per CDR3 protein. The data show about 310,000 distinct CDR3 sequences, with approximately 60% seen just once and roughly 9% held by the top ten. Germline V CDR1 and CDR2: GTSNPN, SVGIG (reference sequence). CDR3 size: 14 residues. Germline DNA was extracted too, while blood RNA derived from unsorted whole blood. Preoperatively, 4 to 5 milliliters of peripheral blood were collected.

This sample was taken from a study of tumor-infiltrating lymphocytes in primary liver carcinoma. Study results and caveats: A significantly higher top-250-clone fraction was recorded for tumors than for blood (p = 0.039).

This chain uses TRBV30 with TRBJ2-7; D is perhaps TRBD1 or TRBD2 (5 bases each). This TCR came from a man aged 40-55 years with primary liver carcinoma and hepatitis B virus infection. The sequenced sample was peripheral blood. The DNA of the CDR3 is TGTGCCTTGAGTGCCGGGGACGGAACCTACGAGCAGTACTTC. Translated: CALSAGDGTYEQYF.